This T cell receptor (beta chain) appears in the sequencing data of a study of T cell repertoires in cytomegalovirus infection. Overall study findings and caveats: Individuals carrying CMV plus the relevant HLA were identified by cumulative frequency of public TCR beta families.

On this clonotype: Its target is unknown.

TCRdb ran MiXCR on the reads and lists one entry per CDR3 protein. The sample holds roughly 720,000 distinct CDR3 sequences, 35% seen once. The CDR3 totals 15 residues. V shed 6 bases and J shed 3 bases, with 14 bases lying between them. The germline V gene encodes CDR1 SEHNR and CDR2 FQNEAQ (reference sequence). Material for sequencing was PBMCs. The chain carries TRBV7-9 and TRBJ2-2, with D perhaps TRBD2 (6 bases). This TCR was recovered from a human donor in good health (CMV status not recorded). Some clones in this sample may be carry-over from other donors' samples. Here the CDR3 DNA reads TGTGCCAGCAGACTGACCTCGGGGGACACCGGGGAGCTGTTTTTT. It codes for CASRLTSGDTGELFF. Full variable domain (remainder filled in from reference TRBV7-9 and TRBJ2-2): DTGVSQNPRHKITKRGQNVTFRCDPISEHNRLYWYRQTLGQGPEFLTYFQNEAQLEKSRLLSDRFSAERPKGSFSTLEIQRTEQGDSAMYLCASRLTSGDTGELFFGEGSRLTVL.